This T cell receptor (beta chain) was obtained from a study of blood T cell repertoires in COVID-19. Study-level background: Material from acute and convalescent COVID-19 was sourced from the United States, Italy and Spain. T cells, B-cell-depleted T cells, or PBMCs provided the cDNA or gDNA that served as material.

Germline V gene lookup returns CDR1 MDHEN and CDR2 SYDVKM. The CDR3 extends over 15 amino acids. V was pared by 6 bases and J by 2 bases, with 15 bases between. Only in-frame clones appear in the TCRdb table, and some are missing; sequencing was by immunoSEQ multiplex PCR. The table shows about 35,000 clones, with approximately 80% occurring only once. This rearrangement joins TRBV28 to TRBJ2-3; D is unresolved. The TCR sequence derives from a human donor in a cohort sampled during active or convalescent COVID-19. The donor label of this sample is uncertain. Sequences were obtained from peripheral blood. The CDR3 DNA reads TGTGCCAGCAGCGTCGTCAGGATCCCCACAGATACGCAGTATTTT. This gives the protein CASSVVRIPTDTQYF.